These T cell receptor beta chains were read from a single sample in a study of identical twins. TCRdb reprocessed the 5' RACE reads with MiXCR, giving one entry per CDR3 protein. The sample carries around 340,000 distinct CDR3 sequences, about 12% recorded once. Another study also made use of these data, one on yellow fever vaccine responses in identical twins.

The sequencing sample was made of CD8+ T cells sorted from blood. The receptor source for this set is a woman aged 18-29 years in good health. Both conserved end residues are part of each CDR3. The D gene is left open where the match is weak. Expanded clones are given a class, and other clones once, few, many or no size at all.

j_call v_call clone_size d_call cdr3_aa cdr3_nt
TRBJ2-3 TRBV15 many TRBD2 CATSRKTPSGLGTDTQYF TGTGCCACCAGCAGAAAAACTCCTAGCGGGCTTGGCACAGATACGCAGTATTTT
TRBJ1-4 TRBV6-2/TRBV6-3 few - CASSPEWATNEKLFF TGTGCCAGCAGCCCGGAGTGGGCAACTAATGAAAAACTGTTTTTT
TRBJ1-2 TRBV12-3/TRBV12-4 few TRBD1 CASIRQGGDGYTF TGTGCCAGCATCAGACAGGGTGGGGACGGCTACACCTTC
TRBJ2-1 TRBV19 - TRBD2 CASSRRGWLSYNEQFF TGTGCCAGTAGTAGGCGGGGGTGGCTCTCCTACAATGAGCAGTTCTTC
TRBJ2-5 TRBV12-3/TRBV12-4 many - CASSFGSAQATQYF TGTGCCAGCAGCTTCGGGAGCGCTCAAGCGACCCAGTACTTC
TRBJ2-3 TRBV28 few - CASSFSWGTDTQYF TGTGCCAGCAGTTTTAGTTGGGGCACAGATACGCAGTATTTT
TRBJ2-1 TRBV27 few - CASSLVKTLLDEQFF TGTGCCAGCAGCCTCGTCAAAACCTTACTAGATGAGCAGTTCTTC
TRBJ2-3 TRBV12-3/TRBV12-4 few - CASTRLLGTDTQYF TGTGCCAGCACCCGACTCCTCGGGACAGATACGCAGTATTTT
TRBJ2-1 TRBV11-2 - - CASSLDFGDNEQFF TGTGCCAGCAGCTTAGATTTCGGGGACAATGAGCAGTTCTTC
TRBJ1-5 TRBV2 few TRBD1 CASSETGGDNQPQHF TGTGCCAGCAGTGAAACAGGGGGCGACAATCAGCCCCAGCATTTT
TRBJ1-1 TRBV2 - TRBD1 CASRGQGKLF TGTGCCAGCAGGGGACAGGGCAAGCTTTTT
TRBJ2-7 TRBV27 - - CASSLGPLYEQYF TGTGCCAGCAGCTTGGGTCCTCTCTACGAGCAGTACTTC
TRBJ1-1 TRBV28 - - CASSGPPNTEAFF TGTGCCAGCAGTGGACCGCCCAACACTGAAGCTTTCTTT
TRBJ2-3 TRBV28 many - CASFPGHLPTDTQYF TGTGCCAGCTTTCCGGGACACCTGCCCACAGATACGCAGTATTTT
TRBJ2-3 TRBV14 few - CASSQGNTQYF TGTGCCAGCAGCCAGGGGAATACGCAGTATTTT
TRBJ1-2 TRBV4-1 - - CASSLSTGGGYTF TGCGCCAGCAGCCTAAGTACCGGTGGAGGCTACACCTTC
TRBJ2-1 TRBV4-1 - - CASSRAQDEQFF TGCGCCAGCAGCCGGGCCCAGGATGAGCAGTTCTTC
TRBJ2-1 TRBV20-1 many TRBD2 CSAPGLAGFDEQFF TGCAGTGCTCCGGGACTAGCGGGATTCGATGAGCAGTTCTTC
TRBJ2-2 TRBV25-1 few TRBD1 CATRQGSYGGELFF TGTGCCACCCGACAGGGGAGTTACGGCGGGGAGCTGTTTTTT
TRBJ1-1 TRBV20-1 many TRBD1 CSARDEGAGTEAFF TGCAGTGCTAGAGACGAGGGGGCGGGAACTGAAGCTTTCTTT
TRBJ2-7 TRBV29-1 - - CSVLKVDRSRTYEQYF TGCAGCGTTTTGAAAGTTGACAGGAGCCGGACCTACGAGCAGTACTTC
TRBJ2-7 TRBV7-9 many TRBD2 CASSARLAETYEQYF TGTGCCAGCAGCGCACGACTAGCGGAGACCTACGAGCAGTACTTC
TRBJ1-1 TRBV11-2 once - CASALGNTEAFF TGTGCCAGCGCGTTGGGGAACACTGAAGCTTTCTTT
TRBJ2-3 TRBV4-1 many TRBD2 CASSQRTGGSTDTQYF TGCGCCAGCAGCCAACGGACGGGAGGGTCCACAGATACGCAGTATTTT
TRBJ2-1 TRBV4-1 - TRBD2 CASSHRSSGSSSNEQFF TGCGCCAGCAGCCACCGATCTAGCGGGAGTTCGTCCAATGAGCAGTTCTTC
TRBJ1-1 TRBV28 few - CASSFPTRPMNTEAFF TGTGCCAGCAGTTTCCCCACTCGACCCATGAACACTGAAGCTTTCTTT
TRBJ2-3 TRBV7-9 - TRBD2 CASSWGAGGLVDTQYF TGTGCCAGCAGCTGGGGCGCGGGAGGGCTGGTGGATACGCAGTATTTT
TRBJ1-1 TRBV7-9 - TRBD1 CASSRGQQNTEAFF TGTGCCAGCAGCCGGGGACAGCAGAACACTGAAGCTTTCTTT
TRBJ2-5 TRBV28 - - CASSSAGGEIQETQYF TGTGCCAGCAGTTCGGCTGGAGGGGAAATCCAAGAGACCCAGTACTTC
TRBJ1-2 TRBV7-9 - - CASSRDKNYGYTF TGTGCCAGCAGCAGGGACAAGAACTATGGCTACACCTTC
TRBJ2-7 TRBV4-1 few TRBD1 CASSPPRDRAPYEQYF TGCGCCAGCAGCCCACCGCGGGACAGGGCCCCCTACGAGCAGTACTTC
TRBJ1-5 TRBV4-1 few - CASSQEPNTRQPQHF TGCGCCAGCAGCCAAGAACCGAATACACGGCAGCCCCAGCATTTT
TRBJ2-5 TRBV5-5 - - CASSRTRALGETQYF TGTGCCAGCAGTCGCACCAGGGCCCTCGGAGAGACCCAGTACTTC
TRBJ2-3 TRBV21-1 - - CATPVVRGKTTMSTDTQYF TGTGCCACCCCCGTCGTGCGGGGGAAGACTACCATGAGCACAGATACGCAGTATTTT
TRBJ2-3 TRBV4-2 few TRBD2 CASSQGTSGGAPTDTQYF TGTGCCAGCAGCCAAGGGACTAGCGGGGGGGCCCCCACAGATACGCAGTATTTT
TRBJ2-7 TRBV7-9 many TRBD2 CASSLDGRVNEQYF TGTGCCAGCAGCTTGGACGGGAGGGTCAACGAGCAGTACTTC
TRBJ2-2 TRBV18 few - CASSPRFLYAGELFF TGTGCCAGCTCACCACGTTTCCTATATGCCGGGGAGCTGTTTTTT
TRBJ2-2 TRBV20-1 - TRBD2 CSARPSGGSGMFF TGCAGTGCTAGACCTAGCGGGGGTTCCGGTATGTTTTTT
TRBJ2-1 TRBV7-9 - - CASSLALDPNEQFF TGTGCCAGCAGCTTAGCGCTGGATCCCAATGAGCAGTTCTTC
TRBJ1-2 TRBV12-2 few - CASRFAKSKGPYGYTF TGTGCAAGTCGCTTTGCTAAATCGAAGGGGCCCTATGGCTACACCTTC
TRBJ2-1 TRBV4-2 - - CASSQDVYEQFF TGTGCCAGCAGCCAAGATGTGTATGAGCAGTTCTTC
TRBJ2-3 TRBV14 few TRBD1 CASSQSGTGDTDTQYF TGTGCCAGCAGCCAATCCGGGACAGGTGACACAGATACGCAGTATTTT
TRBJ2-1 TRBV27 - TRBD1 CASSLLLTGGAYGNEQFF TGTGCCAGCAGTTTACTCTTGACAGGGGGCGCGTATGGTAATGAGCAGTTCTTC
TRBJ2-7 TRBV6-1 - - CASSVNRGGSDYEQYF TGTGCCAGCAGTGTGAATCGGGGCGGGTCTGACTACGAGCAGTACTTC
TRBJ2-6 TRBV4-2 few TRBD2 CAIRGGSGANVLTF TGTGCCATCCGGGGGGGTTCTGGGGCCAACGTCCTGACTTTC
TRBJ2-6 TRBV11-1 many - CASTLLAGANVLTF TGTGCCAGCACCCTTTTAGCTGGGGCCAACGTCCTGACTTTC
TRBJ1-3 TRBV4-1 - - CASSQKDHRAGNTIYF TGCGCCAGCAGCCAAAAAGACCATCGTGCTGGAAACACCATATATTTT
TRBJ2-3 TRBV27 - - CASSGKVASTDTQYF TGTGCCAGCAGTGGGAAGGTAGCTAGCACAGATACGCAGTATTTT
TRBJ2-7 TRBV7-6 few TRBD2 CASSSRLAGNYEQYF TGTGCCAGCAGCTCACGACTAGCGGGAAACTACGAGCAGTACTTC
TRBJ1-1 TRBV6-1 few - CASTEMGDTEAFF TGTGCCAGCACAGAGATGGGGGACACTGAAGCTTTCTTT
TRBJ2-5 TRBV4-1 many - CASSQDLLLETQYF TGCGCCAGCAGCCAAGATCTCCTTTTAGAGACCCAGTACTTC
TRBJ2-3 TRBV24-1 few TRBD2 CATSDLKRDRADTQYF TGTGCCACCAGTGATTTGAAGCGGGATCGCGCAGATACGCAGTATTTT
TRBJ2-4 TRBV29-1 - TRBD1 CSVVDRKNIQYF TGCAGCGTTGTGGACAGGAAAAACATTCAGTACTTC
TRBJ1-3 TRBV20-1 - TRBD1 CSASNSDRGTSGNTIYF TGCAGTGCTAGTAATTCCGACAGGGGGACGTCTGGAAACACCATATATTTT
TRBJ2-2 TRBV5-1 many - CASSFRENTGELFF TGCGCCAGCAGCTTCCGGGAGAACACCGGGGAGCTGTTTTTT
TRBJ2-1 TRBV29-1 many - CSVVKGNEQFF TGCAGCGTTGTAAAGGGCAATGAGCAGTTCTTC
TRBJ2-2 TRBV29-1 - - CSVVRGTGTGELFF TGCAGCGTTGTAAGGGGCACGGGGACCGGGGAGCTGTTTTTT
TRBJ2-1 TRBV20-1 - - CSARGGSGSSYNEQFF TGCAGTGCTAGAGGCGGAAGCGGATCCTCCTACAATGAGCAGTTCTTC
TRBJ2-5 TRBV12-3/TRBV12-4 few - CASSLRPRAQETQYF TGTGCCAGCAGTTTAAGGCCCAGGGCGCAAGAGACCCAGTACTTC
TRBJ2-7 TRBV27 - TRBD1 CASGTGPLGQYF TGTGCCAGCGGGACAGGCCCTCTCGGGCAGTACTTC